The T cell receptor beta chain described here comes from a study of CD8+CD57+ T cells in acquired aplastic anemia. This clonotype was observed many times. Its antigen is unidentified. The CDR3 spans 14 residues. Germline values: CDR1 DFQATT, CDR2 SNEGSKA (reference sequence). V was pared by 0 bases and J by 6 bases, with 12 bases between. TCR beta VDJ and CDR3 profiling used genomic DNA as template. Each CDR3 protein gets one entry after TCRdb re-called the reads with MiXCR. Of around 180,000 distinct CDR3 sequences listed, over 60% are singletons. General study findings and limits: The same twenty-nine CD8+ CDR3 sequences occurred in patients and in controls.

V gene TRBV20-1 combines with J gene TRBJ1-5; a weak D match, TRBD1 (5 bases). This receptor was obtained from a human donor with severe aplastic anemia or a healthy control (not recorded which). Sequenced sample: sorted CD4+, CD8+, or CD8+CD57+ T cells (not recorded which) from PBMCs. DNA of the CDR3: TGCAGTGCTAGAGATCGGGGGATACGTCAGCCCCAGCATTTT. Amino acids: CSARDRGIRQPQHF.